A single sample is the source of the 4 T cell receptor beta chains below, sequenced in a study of CD8+CD57+ T cells in acquired aplastic anemia. Profiles of TCR beta VDJ and CDR3 were generated from a genomic DNA template. Via MiXCR, TCRdb re-called the reads, giving one row per CDR3 protein. The top ten hold approximately 1.3% of the sample, which has around 290,000 distinct CDR3 sequences, 50% to 65% seen once. All sequencing subjects had displayed CD8+CD57+ cell expansion on flow cytometry. Sample: sorted CD4+, CD8+, or CD8+CD57+ T cells (not recorded which) from PBMCs. Receptor source: a human donor with aplastic anemia.

The gene calls are TRBV15 and TRBJ2-1, with TRBD2 identical over 7 bases. Trimming took 5 bases from V and 7 from J; bases not matched to a gene: 11. Looked up from germline, CDR1 is LNHNV and CDR2 is YYDKDF (reference sequence). The CDR3 loop spans 15 amino acids. The DNA of the CDR3 is TGTGCCACCAGCTTCGCGGGAGTAGGTGGGAATGAGCAGTTCTTC. It yields the protein CATSFAGVGGNEQFF.

This clonotype appeared many times. The CDR3 region is CASSGPYEQYF. The CDR3 region has the DNA TGTGCCAGCAGCGGTCCCTACGAGCAGTACTTC. V gene TRBV3-1 combines with J gene TRBJ2-7, with no clear D. Trimming stripped 5 bases from V and 2 bases from J, with 4 bases between. The CDR3 loop spans 11 amino acids. Germline V gene data show CDR1 as LGHDT and CDR2 as YNNKEL (reference sequence).

This clonotype was counted many times. The chain employs TRBV12-3 or TRBV12-4 and TRBJ2-4; 11 bases map to TRBD2. Trimming removed 9 bases from V and 3 bases from J; junction bases left unmatched: 7. CDR3 length equals 15 residues. Here the CDR3 DNA reads TGTGCCAGTAAACTTAGCGGGGGGGTCAAAAACATTCAGTACTTC. Its protein product is CASKLSGGVKNIQYF.

V and J are TRBV2 and TRBJ1-1; TRBD1 might be the D (5 bases). The CDR3 runs 11 residues. The V and J ends lost 6 bases and 6 bases respectively, with 8 bases between them. In germline, CDR1 is SNHLY, CDR2 FYNNEI. The chain's CDR3 is CASREGPEAFF. In nucleotides, the CDR3 is TGTGCCAGCAGAGAGGGACCTGAAGCTTTCTTT. The entire variable domain, with the rest obtained from reference TRBV2 and TRBJ1-1, is as follows: EPEVTQTPSHQVTQMGQEVILRCVPISNHLYFYWYRQILGQKVEFLVSFYNNEISEKSEIFDDQFSVERPDGSNFTLKIRSTKLEDSAMYFCASREGPEAFFGQGTRLTVV.